This TCR beta chain derives from a study of cytomegalovirus exposure and HLA in healthy donors. Per germline, CDR1 SNHLY and CDR2 FYNNEI. After removal of 8 bases from V and 6 bases from J, the junction contained 7 bases not matched to a gene. This CDR3 has 13 residues. Primers for the PCR totalled 60 Vbeta and 13 Jbeta. Measured with immunoSEQ multiplex PCR; TCRdb has only the in-frame clones, and not every one. The top ten clones hold roughly 4.1% of a sample with 150,000 to 200,000 clones, approximately 67% of them seen once. The V gene is TRBV2, the J gene TRBJ1-2; the match to TRBD1 covers 9 bases. The source of this sequence is a woman under 30 in good health and CMV-seropositive. What was sequenced was PBMCs. The CDR3 is CASGQGQGNGYTF. The CDR3 region has the DNA TGTGCCAGCGGCCAGGGACAGGGTAATGGCTACACCTTC.